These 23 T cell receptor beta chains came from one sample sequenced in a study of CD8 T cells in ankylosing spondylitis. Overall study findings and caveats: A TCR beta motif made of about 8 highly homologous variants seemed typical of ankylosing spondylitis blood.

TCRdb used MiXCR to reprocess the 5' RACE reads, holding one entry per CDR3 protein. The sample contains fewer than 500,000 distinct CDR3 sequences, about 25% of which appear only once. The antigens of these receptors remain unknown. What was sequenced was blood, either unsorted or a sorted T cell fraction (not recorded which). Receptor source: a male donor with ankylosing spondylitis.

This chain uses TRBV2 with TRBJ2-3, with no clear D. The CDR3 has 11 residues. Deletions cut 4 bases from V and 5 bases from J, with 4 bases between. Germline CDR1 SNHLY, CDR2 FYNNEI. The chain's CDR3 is CASSGKDTQYF. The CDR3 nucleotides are TGTGCCAGCAGTGGTAAAGATACGCAGTATTTT.

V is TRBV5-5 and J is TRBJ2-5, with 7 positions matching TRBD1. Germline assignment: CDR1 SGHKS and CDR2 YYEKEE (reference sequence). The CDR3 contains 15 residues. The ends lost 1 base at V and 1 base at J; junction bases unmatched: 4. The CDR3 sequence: CASSLPAGGQETQYF. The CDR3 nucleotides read TGTGCCAGCAGCTTGCCGGCAGGGGGCCAAGAGACCCAGTACTTC.

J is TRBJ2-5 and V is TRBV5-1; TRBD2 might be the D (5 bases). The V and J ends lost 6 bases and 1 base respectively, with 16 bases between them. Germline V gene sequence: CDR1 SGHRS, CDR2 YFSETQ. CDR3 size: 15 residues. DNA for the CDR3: TGCGCCAGCACCGGGATAGGGTTCGGCCAAGAGACCCAGTACTTC. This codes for CASTGIGFGQETQYF. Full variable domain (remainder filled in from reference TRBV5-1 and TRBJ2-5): KAGVTQTPRYLIKTRGQQVTLSCSPISGHRSVSWYQQTPGQGLQFLFEYFSETQRNKGNFPGRFSGRQFSNSRSEMNVSTLELGDSALYLCASTGIGFGQETQYFGPGTRLLVL.

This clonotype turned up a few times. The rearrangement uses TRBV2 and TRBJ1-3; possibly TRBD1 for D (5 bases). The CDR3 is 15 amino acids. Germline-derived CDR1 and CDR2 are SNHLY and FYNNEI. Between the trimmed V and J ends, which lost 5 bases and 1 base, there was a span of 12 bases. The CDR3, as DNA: TGTGCCAGCAGTTCCGACAGACTGTCTGGAAACACCATATATTTT. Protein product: CASSSDRLSGNTIYF.

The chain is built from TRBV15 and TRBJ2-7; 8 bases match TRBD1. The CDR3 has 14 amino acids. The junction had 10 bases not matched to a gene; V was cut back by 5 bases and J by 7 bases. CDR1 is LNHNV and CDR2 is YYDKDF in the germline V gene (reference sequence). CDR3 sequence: CATSPDRVSLEQYF. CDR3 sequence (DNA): TGTGCCACCAGCCCGGACAGGGTGAGTCTAGAGCAGTACTTC.

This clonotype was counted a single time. The CDR3, as DNA: TGTGCCAGCAGCGTGTTTCAGAACACTGAAGCTTTCTTT. Translating gives CASSVFQNTEAFF. The chain joins TRBV7-2 to TRBJ1-1; no firm D call. CDR1 is SGHTA, CDR2 FQGNSA, per germline. The V end lost 5 bases, the J end lost 1 base, and 8 bases lay between the germline ends. This CDR3 has 13 amino acids.

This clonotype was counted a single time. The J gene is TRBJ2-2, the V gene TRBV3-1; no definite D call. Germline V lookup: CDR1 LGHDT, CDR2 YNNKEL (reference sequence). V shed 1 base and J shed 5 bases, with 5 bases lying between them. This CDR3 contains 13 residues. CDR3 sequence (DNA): TGTGCCAGCAGCCAAGTTGCGACCGGGGAGCTGTTTTTT. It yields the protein CASSQVATGELFF.

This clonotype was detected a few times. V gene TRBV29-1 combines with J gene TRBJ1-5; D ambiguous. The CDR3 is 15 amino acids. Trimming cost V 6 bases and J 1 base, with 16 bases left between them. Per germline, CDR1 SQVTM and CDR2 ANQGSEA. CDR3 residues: CSVAPGGGSNQPQHF. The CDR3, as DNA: TGCAGCGTGGCACCAGGCGGCGGGAGCAATCAGCCCCAGCATTTT.

The CDR3 region is CSARTGQVGSPLHF. In nucleotides, the CDR3 is TGCAGTGCTAGGACGGGACAGGTGGGCTCACCCCTCCACTTT. The rearrangement uses TRBV20-1 and TRBJ1-6; 8 bases line up with TRBD1. The CDR3 contains 14 residues. CDR1 and CDR2 from the germline V gene are DFQATT and SNEGSKA (reference sequence). Trimming removed 3 bases from V and 10 bases from J; junction bases left unmatched: 8.

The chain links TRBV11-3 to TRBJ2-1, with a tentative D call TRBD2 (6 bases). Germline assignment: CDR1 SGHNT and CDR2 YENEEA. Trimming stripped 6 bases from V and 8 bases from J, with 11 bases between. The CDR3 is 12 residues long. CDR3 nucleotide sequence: TGTGCCAGCAGTCTTAGCGGCGATGAGCAGTTCTTC. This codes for CASSLSGDEQFF.

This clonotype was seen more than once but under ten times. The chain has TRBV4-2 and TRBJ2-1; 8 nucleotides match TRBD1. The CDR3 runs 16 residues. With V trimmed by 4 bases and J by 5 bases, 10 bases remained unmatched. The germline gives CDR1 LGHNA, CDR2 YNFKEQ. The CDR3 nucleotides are TGTGCCAGCAGCCCGTACCGACAGGGGTCAAACAATGAGCAGTTCTTC. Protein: CASSPYRQGSNNEQFF.

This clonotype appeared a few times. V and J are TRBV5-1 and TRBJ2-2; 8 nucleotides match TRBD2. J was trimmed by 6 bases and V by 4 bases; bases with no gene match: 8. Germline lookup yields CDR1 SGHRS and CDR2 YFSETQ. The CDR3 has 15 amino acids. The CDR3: CASSIRTSPPGELFF. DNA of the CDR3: TGCGCCAGCAGCATTCGGACTAGCCCGCCCGGGGAGCTGTTTTTT.

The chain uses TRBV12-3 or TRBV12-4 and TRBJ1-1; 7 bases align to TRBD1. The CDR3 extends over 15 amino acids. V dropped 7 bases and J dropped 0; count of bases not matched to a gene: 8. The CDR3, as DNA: TGTGCCAGCAAAGGGGGAGGGACAGTGAACACTGAAGCTTTCTTT. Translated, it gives CASKGGGTVNTEAFF.

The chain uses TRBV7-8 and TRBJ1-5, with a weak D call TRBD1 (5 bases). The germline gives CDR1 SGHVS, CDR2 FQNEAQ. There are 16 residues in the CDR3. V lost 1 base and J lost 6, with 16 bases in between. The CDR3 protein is CASSLDRIVVGQPQHF. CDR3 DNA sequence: TGTGCCAGCAGCTTAGACAGGATCGTCGTCGGTCAGCCCCAGCATTTT.

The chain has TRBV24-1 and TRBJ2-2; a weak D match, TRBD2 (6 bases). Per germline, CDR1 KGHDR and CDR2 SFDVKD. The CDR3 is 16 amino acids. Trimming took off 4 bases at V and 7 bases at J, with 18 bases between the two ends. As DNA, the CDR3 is TGTGCCACCAGTGACCCGTTCGCCGGGAGTATCGGGGAGCTGTTTTTT. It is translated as CATSDPFAGSIGELFF.

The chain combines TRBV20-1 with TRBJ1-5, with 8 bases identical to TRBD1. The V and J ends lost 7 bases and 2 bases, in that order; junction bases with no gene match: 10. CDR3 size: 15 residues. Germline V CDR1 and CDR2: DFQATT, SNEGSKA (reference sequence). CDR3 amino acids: CSGGTGGFGNQPQHF. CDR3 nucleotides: TGCAGTGGCGGAACAGGGGGTTTTGGCAATCAGCCCCAGCATTTT.

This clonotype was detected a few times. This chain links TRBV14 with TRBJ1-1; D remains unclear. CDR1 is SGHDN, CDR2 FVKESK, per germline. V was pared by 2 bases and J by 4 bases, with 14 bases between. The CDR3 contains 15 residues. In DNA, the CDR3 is TGTGCCAGCAGCCAAACTGAACGTCAGAGCACTGAAGCTTTCTTT. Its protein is CASSQTERQSTEAFF. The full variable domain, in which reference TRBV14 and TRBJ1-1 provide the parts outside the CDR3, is EAGVTQFPSHSVIEKGQTVTLRCDPISGHDNLYWYRRVMGKEIKFLLHFVKESKQDESGMPNNRFLAERTGGTYSTLKVQPAELEDSGVYFCASSQTERQSTEAFFGQGTRLTVV.

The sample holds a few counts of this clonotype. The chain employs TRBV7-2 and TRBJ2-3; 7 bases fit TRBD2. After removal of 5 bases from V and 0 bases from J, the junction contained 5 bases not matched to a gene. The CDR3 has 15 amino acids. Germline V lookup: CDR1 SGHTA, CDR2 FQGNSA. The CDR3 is CASSRSGGSTDTQYF. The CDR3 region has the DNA TGTGCCAGCAGCCGATCGGGAGGAAGCACAGATACGCAGTATTTT.

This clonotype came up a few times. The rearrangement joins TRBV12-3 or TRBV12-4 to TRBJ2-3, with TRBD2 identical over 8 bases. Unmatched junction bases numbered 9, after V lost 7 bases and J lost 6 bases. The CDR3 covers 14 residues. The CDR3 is CASTTGTSSDTQYF. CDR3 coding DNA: TGTGCCAGCACCACCGGGACTAGTTCGGATACGCAGTATTTT.

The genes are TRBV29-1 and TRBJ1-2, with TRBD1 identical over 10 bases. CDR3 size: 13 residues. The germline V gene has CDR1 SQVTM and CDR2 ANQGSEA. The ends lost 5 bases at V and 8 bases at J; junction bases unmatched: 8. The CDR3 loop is CSVLPGTGEGYTF. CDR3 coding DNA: TGCAGCGTTCTCCCCGGGACAGGGGAAGGCTACACCTTC.

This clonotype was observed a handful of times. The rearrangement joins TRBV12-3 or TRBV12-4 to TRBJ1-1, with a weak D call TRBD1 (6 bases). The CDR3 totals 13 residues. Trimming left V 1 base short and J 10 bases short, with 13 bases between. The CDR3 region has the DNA TGTGCCAGCAGTTTAGGGGGTAGGGGGGGAGCTTTCTTT. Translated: CASSLGGRGGAFF.

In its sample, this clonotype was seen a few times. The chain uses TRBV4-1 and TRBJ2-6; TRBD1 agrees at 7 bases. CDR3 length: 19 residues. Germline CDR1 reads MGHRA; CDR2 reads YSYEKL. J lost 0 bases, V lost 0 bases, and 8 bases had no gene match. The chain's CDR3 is CASSQDKDRSRSGANVLTF. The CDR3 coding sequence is TGCGCCAGCAGCCAAGATAAGGACAGGTCCCGCTCTGGGGCCAACGTCCTGACTTTC.

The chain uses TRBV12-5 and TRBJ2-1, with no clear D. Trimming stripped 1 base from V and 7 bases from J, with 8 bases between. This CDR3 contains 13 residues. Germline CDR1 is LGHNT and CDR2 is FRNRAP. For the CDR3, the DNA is TGTGCTAGTGGTTTGGAGAGTTGGAATGAGCAGTTCTTC. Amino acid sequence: CASGLESWNEQFF.